The next 23 T cell receptor beta chains were all read from a single sample in a study of T-cell memory formation after mild COVID-19. TCRdb reprocessed the 5' RACE reads with MiXCR, giving one entry per CDR3 protein. Of approximately 100,000 distinct CDR3 sequences in the sample, around 12% were seen once. The sample consisted of PBMCs or a T cell subset sorted from them (not recorded which). Source of these receptors: an adult woman who had mild COVID-19 (a few samples of this study predate the infection). Cell type and time point are not known.

This clonotype was counted a few times. The V call is TRBV3-1, the J call TRBJ2-7, with D possibly TRBD2 on 5 matching bases. Looked up from germline, CDR1 is LGHDT and CDR2 is YNNKEL (reference sequence). V shed 4 bases and J shed 1 base, with 14 bases lying between them. CDR3 length equals 15 residues. The CDR3 protein is CASSPRGGRSYEQYF. The CDR3 bases are TGTGCCAGCAGCCCGCGCGGCGGGCGGTCCTACGAGCAGTACTTC.

This clonotype was detected only a few times. The J gene is TRBJ2-7, the V gene TRBV6-5; no clear D. Germline V CDR1 and CDR2: MNHEY, SVGAGI. With 4 bases removed from V and 0 bases from J, the gap between germline ends came to 13 bases. The CDR3 runs 15 residues. The chain's CDR3 is CASSSWTLSSYEQYF. Written as DNA, the CDR3 is TGTGCCAGCAGTTCCTGGACCTTGAGCTCCTACGAGCAGTACTTC.

This sequence joins TRBV12-3 or TRBV12-4 and TRBJ2-7, with TRBD1 identical over 11 bases. V was pared by 3 bases and J by 6 bases, with 4 bases of the junction left unmatched. The CDR3 contains 14 residues. The CDR3 sequence: CASSLDRGPIEQYF. In nucleotides, the CDR3 is TGTGCCAGCAGTTTGGACAGGGGGCCCATCGAGCAGTACTTC.

The chain carries TRBV5-6 and TRBJ2-7; perhaps TRBD1 as D (6 bases). CDR1 and CDR2 from the germline V gene are SGHDT and YYEEEE. The CDR3 is 16 residues long. The ends were cut back, 2 bases at V and 1 base at J, with 16 bases in the middle. The CDR3: CASSLGQGTGSYEQYF. The DNA for the CDR3 is TGTGCCAGCAGCTTAGGGCAGGGGACGGGGTCCTACGAGCAGTACTTC.

This clonotype showed up many times. V gene TRBV29-1 combines with J gene TRBJ2-1; 13 bases align to TRBD2. Germline V gene data show CDR1 as SQVTM and CDR2 as ANQGSEA. CDR3 size: 12 residues. Losses at the gene ends were 7 bases for V and 8 bases for J; bases not matched to a gene: 2. CDR3 DNA sequence: TGCAGCGCGGGACTAGCGGGGTATGAGCAGTTCTTC. Encoded protein: CSAGLAGYEQFF.

V and J are TRBV6-1 and TRBJ2-1; 9 bases are a match to TRBD2. This CDR3 has 17 amino acids. Per germline, CDR1 MNHNS and CDR2 SASEGT. The trim removed 6 bases at V and 4 bases at J, leaving 13 bases unmatched. The CDR3 coding sequence is TGTGCCAGCAGCGGCGGGACTAGCCGAGCTGTTTACAATGAGCAGTTCTTC. Its translation is CASSGGTSRAVYNEQFF.

V usage is TRBV11-3 and J usage is TRBJ2-2, with D tentatively TRBD1 (5 bases). V was shortened by 5 bases and J by 3 bases, with 13 bases between the two germline ends. The CDR3 has 15 residues. CDR1 is SGHNT and CDR2 is YENEEA in the germline V gene. As DNA, the CDR3 is TGTGCCAGCAGCCTAACCAGGGCGTACACCGGGGAGCTGTTTTTT. This codes for CASSLTRAYTGELFF.

This rearrangement joins TRBV27 to TRBJ1-3; no definite D call. From germline, CDR1 is MNHEY and CDR2 SMNVEV (reference sequence). This CDR3 has 16 amino acids. V shed 5 bases and J shed 0 bases, with 14 bases lying between them. CDR3 coding DNA: TGTGCCAGCAGTACAAACACAGAGGCCTCTGGAAACACCATATATTTT. It specifies CASSTNTEASGNTIYF.

The chain employs TRBV28 and TRBJ1-1; D might be TRBD1 (6 bases). Trimming pared 5 bases from V and 8 bases from J, leaving 9 bases between. The CDR3 covers 11 residues. The germline V gene encodes CDR1 MDHEN and CDR2 SYDVKM. CDR3 nucleotides: TGTGCCAGCAGTCAGAGGGGGGAAGCTTTCTTT. As protein: CASSQRGEAFF.

This clonotype was seen ten or more times. The chain uses TRBV7-2 and TRBJ1-2, with a possible D match to TRBD1 (6 bases). V gave up 10 bases and J gave up 4 bases, with 13 bases separating them. The CDR3 is 12 residues long. Per the germline V gene, CDR1 is SGHTA and CDR2 is FQGNSA. The CDR3 DNA reads as TGTGCCATAATGACAGGCCCCTATGGCTACACCTTC. It yields the protein CAIMTGPYGYTF.

The chain carries TRBV11-3 and TRBJ1-1, with D perhaps matching TRBD1 (6 bases). V lost 5 bases, J lost 10 bases, and 14 bases lay in between. Germline V gene lookup returns CDR1 SGHNT and CDR2 YENEEA. The CDR3 extends over 12 amino acids. The CDR3 spells CASSEQGNAAFF. Here the CDR3 DNA reads TGTGCCAGCAGCGAACAGGGAAATGCAGCTTTCTTT.

This clonotype was detected a few times. This sequence joins TRBV7-8 and TRBJ2-3; 9 nucleotides match TRBD2. The length of the CDR3 is 17 residues. Germline V gene lookup returns CDR1 SGHVS and CDR2 FQNEAQ. V was pared by 2 bases and J by 0 bases, with 6 bases of the junction left unmatched. CDR3 sequence reads: CASSLPSGDSSTDTQYF. The CDR3 nucleotides read TGTGCCAGCAGCTTACCTAGCGGGGACTCTAGCACAGATACGCAGTATTTT. Looking up the rest from reference TRBV7-8 and TRBJ2-3 gives the full variable domain: GAGVSQSPRYKVAKRGQDVALRCDPISGHVSLFWYQQALGQGPEFLTYFQNEAQLDKSGLPSDRFFAERPEGSVSTLKIQRTQQEDSAVYLCASSLPSGDSSTDTQYFGPGTRLTVL.

The chain links TRBV3-1 to TRBJ2-3; D unclear. V was clipped by 6 bases and J by 0 bases, with 7 bases between them. The CDR3 consists of 13 residues. Germline V gene lookup returns CDR1 LGHDT and CDR2 YNNKEL (reference sequence). The CDR3 nucleotides are TGTGCCAGCAGGCAATCGAGCACAGATACGCAGTATTTT. Its protein product is CASRQSSTDTQYF.

This clonotype showed up just a few times. V is TRBV7-8 and J is TRBJ2-5; TRBD2 is a possible D gene (6 bases). The CDR3 contains 16 residues. V lost 5 bases to trimming and J lost 3 bases, with 19 bases between them. Germline V gene lookup returns CDR1 SGHVS and CDR2 FQNEAQ. The DNA of the CDR3 is TGTGCCAGCAGCACACCCGATCGGGGGACCGAAGAGACCCAGTACTTC. This encodes CASSTPDRGTEETQYF.

The gene calls are TRBV11-3 and TRBJ2-7; 7 nucleotides align to TRBD1. The ends lost 4 bases at V and 6 bases at J; junction bases unmatched: 9. Germline CDR1 and CDR2: SGHNT and YENEEA. CDR3 length equals 14 residues. The CDR3 loop is CASSSPGQLFEQYF. The CDR3 coding sequence is TGTGCCAGCAGCTCCCCGGGACAGCTCTTCGAGCAGTACTTC.

The J gene is TRBJ2-5, the V gene TRBV12-3 or TRBV12-4; TRBD2 aligns across 9 bases. The CDR3 contains 17 residues. V lost 10 bases, J lost 9 bases, and 24 bases stayed unmatched. CDR3 coding DNA: TGTGCCATTACCCTCGACCCCGCGGGAGGGTCTCACGGGGCCCAGTACTTC. Translated: CAITLDPAGGSHGAQYF.

The chain recombines TRBV12-3 or TRBV12-4 with TRBJ2-2; D possibly uses TRBD1 or TRBD2 (5 bases each). This CDR3 comprises 15 residues. V lost 4 bases and J lost 5, with 14 bases in between. The CDR3 nucleotides read TGTGCCAGCAGTTCCGAAGGGTGGGGGACCGGGGAGCTGTTTTTT. The encoded protein is CASSSEGWGTGELFF.

This clonotype was seen only a few times. The chain is built from TRBV7-9 and TRBJ2-7; possibly TRBD2 for D (5 bases). The CDR3 covers 15 residues. Germline V gene lookup returns CDR1 SEHNR and CDR2 FQNEAQ (reference sequence). Trimming removed 5 bases from V and 5 bases from J, with 19 bases in between. The CDR3 region has the DNA TGTGCCAGCAGCCCTCGGACTGGCTCTCCCGACGAGCAGTACTTC. It is translated as CASSPRTGSPDEQYF.

This clonotype was found a few times. V usage is TRBV4-1 and J usage is TRBJ1-6, with TRBD1 identical over 10 bases. The CDR3 has 16 residues. The V segment lost 2 bases and the J segment 6 bases; nucleotides outside the gene matches: 4. From germline, CDR1 is MGHRA and CDR2 YSYEKL. The CDR3 DNA reads as TGCGCCAGCAGCCAAAGACAGGGGGCCGGTAATTCACCCCTCCACTTT. Translating gives CASSQRQGAGNSPLHF.

This clonotype has a handful of counts. The chain joins TRBV12-3 or TRBV12-4 to TRBJ2-3; possible D gene TRBD2, 6 bases. The CDR3 totals 15 residues. Trimming left V 4 bases short and J 2 bases short, with 13 bases between. This CDR3 is CASSSPRGLTDTQYF. The CDR3 DNA reads as TGTGCCAGCAGTTCGCCCCGGGGACTCACAGATACGCAGTATTTT.

The chain links TRBV10-3 to TRBJ2-7, with 10 bases lining up with TRBD2. V lost 0 bases, J lost 0 bases, and 8 bases stayed unmatched. The length of the CDR3 is 18 residues. Germline values: CDR1 ENHRY, CDR2 SYGVKD. The CDR3: CAISESSGLALSSYEQYF. In nucleotides, the CDR3 is TGTGCCATCAGTGAGTCGTCGGGACTAGCGCTGAGCTCCTACGAGCAGTACTTC.

The chain is built from TRBV27 and TRBJ1-5; 7 positions agree with TRBD1. With 4 bases clipped from V and 4 bases from J, the junction kept 4 bases outside the gene matches. There are 14 residues in the CDR3. Germline loops: CDR1 MNHEY, CDR2 SMNVEV (reference sequence). For the CDR3, the DNA is TGTGCCAGCAGTTGGACAGGTCCTAATCAGCCCCAGCATTTT. Translation gives CASSWTGPNQPQHF.

There are a few counts of this clonotype. The chain combines TRBV12-3 or TRBV12-4 with TRBJ2-1; D is perhaps TRBD1 or TRBD2 (6 bases each). The CDR3 loop spans 14 amino acids. Trimming removed 1 base from V and 9 bases from J, with 13 bases in between. The CDR3 region is CASSLVGGRGEQFF. The CDR3, as DNA: TGTGCCAGCAGTTTAGTTGGGGGGCGCGGTGAGCAGTTCTTC.